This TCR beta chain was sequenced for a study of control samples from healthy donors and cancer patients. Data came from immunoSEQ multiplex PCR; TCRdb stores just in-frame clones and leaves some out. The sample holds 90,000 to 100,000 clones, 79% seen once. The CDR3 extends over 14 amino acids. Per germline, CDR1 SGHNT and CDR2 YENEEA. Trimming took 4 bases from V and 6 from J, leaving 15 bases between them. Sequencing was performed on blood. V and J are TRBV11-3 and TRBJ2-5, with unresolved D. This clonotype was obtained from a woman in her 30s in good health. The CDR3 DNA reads TGTGCCAGCAGCTCGACGGCCGCCCCGCAGACCCAGTACTTC. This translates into CASSSTAAPQTQYF.